This T cell receptor beta chain was captured in a study of Graves' ophthalmopathy and Graves' hyperthyroidism. For repertoire sequencing, the TCR beta CDR3 regions were amplified from RNA transcripts. Following a first-round RT-PCR that used HTBI primers, a second-round multiplex PCR was carried out. TCRdb reprocessed the multiplex PCR reads via MiXCR and lists one record per CDR3 protein. The sample carries just over 400,000 distinct CDR3 sequences, under 25% recorded once. This clonotype has ten or more counts. Germline CDR1 is SGHNT and CDR2 is YYREEE (reference sequence). V was shortened by 1 base and J by 0 bases, with 13 bases between the two germline ends. The CDR3 loop spans 17 amino acids. Clinical symptoms, serum thyroxine, TRAb, thyroid ultrasound and orbital computed tomography were relied on for diagnosis.

This TCR came from a young woman with stable Graves' hyperthyroidism. The sequencing sample was made of peripheral blood. This chain uses TRBV5-4 with TRBJ2-2, with D perhaps matching TRBD2 (5 bases). CDR3 in amino acids: CASSLLSLAANTGELFF. The CDR3 DNA reads as TGTGCCAGCAGCTTGTTAAGCCTAGCAGCGAACACCGGGGAGCTGTTTTTT.